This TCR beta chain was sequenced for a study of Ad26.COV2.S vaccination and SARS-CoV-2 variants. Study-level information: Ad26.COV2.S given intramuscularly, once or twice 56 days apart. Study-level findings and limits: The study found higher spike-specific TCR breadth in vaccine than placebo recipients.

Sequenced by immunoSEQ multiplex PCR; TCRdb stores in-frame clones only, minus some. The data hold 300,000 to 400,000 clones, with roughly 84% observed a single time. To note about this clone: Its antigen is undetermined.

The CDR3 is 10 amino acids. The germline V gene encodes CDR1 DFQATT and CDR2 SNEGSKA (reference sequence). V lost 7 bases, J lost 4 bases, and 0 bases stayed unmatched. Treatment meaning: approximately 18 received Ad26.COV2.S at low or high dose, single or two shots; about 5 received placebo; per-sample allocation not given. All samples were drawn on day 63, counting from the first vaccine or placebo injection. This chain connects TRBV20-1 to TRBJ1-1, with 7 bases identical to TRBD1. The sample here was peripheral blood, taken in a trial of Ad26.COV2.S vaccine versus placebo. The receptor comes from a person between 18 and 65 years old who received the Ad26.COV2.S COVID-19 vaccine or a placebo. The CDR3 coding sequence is TGCAGTGGACAGGGCACTGAAGCTTTCTTT. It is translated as CSGQGTEAFF.